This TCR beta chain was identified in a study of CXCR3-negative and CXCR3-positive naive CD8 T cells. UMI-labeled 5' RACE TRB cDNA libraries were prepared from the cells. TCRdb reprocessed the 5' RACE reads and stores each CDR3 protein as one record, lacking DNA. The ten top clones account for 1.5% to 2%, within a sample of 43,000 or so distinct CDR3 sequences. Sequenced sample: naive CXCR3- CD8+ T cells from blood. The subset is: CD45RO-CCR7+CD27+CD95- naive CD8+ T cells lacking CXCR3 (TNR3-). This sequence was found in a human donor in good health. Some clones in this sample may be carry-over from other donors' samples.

CDR3 region: CASSLMGAAEAFF. The V and J genes are TRBV7-9 and TRBJ1-1; TCRdb lists TRBD1, though no DNA is available to test this call. CDR1 and CDR2 (germline): SEHNR, FQNEAQ (reference sequence). The CDR3 length is 13 residues.